A selection of T cell receptor beta chains follows, all from one sample in a study of blood T cell repertoires in COVID-19. Data came from immunoSEQ multiplex PCR; TCRdb stores just in-frame clones and leaves some out. The sample holds about 220,000 clones; around 86% are singletons and the top ten take 5.2%. Sequencing was performed on peripheral blood. The receptor set was obtained from a woman in her 70s with COVID-19, enrolled during active disease. The conserved cysteine and the conserved F or W are not part of the CDR3 here. The order of the fields is CDR3 protein, V gene.

CDR3: ASSQVLRVAGAKYNEQF
V: TRBV14

CDR3: ATSRDQQDQETQY
V: TRBV15

CDR3: ASSLPQGGEQF
V: TRBV7-2

CDR3: ASSFSAGGSSGANVLT
V: TRBV7-2

CDR3: ASSRNREEKLF
V: TRBV18

CDR3: ATSSRDRGFYGYT
V: TRBV15

CDR3: ASSKQGVNTEAF
V: TRBV6-5

CDR3: ANSERGNYGYT
V: TRBV12-3/TRBV12-4

CDR3: ASSLGGERRETQY
V: TRBV11-2

CDR3: SVDRADEQY
V: TRBV29-1

CDR3: ASSPLAGVYNEQF
V: TRBV7-8

CDR3: ASSHGQPLITEAF
V: TRBV5-1

CDR3: ASNRHRVGYNEQF
V: TRBV7-2

CDR3: ASTPRSGFSYNEQF
V: TRBV19

CDR3: ASSYLGANQPQH
V: TRBV7-2

CDR3: ASERGILMDYEKLF
V: TRBV5-4

CDR3: ARTHRGNYGYT
V: TRBV28

CDR3: ASSKKLGGDQPQH
V: TRBV21-1

CDR3: ASSETGTARRSGYT
V: TRBV2

CDR3: ASSSVAGDSSEQY
V: TRBV6-5

CDR3: ASSARGQGAREQY
V: TRBV7-9

CDR3: ASSPTSQTEAF
V: TRBV19

CDR3: ASSGALNAGANVLT
V: TRBV28

CDR3: ASSPGSKGNEQY
V: TRBV5-1

CDR3: ASSLARGYGIRGNSPLH
V: TRBV7-8

CDR3: ASSPGGGTSGSTDTQY
V: TRBV10-2

CDR3: ASSLTPSRDTQY
V: TRBV7-3

CDR3: ASRPPGGRNTEAF
V: TRBV7-2

CDR3: ASSGQRNQPQH
V: TRBV2

CDR3: ASSSRAGDIDTQY
V: TRBV5-6

CDR3: AWSWKGGETQY
V: TRBV30

CDR3: ASSIARGLGEQY
V: TRBV7-2

CDR3: ASSRLGAGGLAGELF
V: TRBV28

CDR3: ASSGGGSNQPQH
V: TRBV9

CDR3: ASSDPGQGVGGYT
V: TRBV6-2/TRBV6-3

CDR3: ASSQERTGGRANYGYT
V: TRBV3-1/TRBV3-2

CDR3: ASSLETGGRAF
V: TRBV11-1

CDR3: ASSPTSGAETQF
V: TRBV14

CDR3: ASSLSGDYADTQY
V: TRBV4-3

CDR3: ASSLRHGNTEAF
V: TRBV11-3

CDR3: ASSLGLVTDTQY
V: TRBV5-1

CDR3: ATSDPQGRLDNEQF
V: TRBV24-1

CDR3: ASSYPGQGGTEAF
V: TRBV5-4

CDR3: SAKSGQGGFVAF
V: TRBV29-1

CDR3: ASRPLIADSYNEQF
V: TRBV27

CDR3: ASSLGAGGPRYEQF
V: TRBV5-6